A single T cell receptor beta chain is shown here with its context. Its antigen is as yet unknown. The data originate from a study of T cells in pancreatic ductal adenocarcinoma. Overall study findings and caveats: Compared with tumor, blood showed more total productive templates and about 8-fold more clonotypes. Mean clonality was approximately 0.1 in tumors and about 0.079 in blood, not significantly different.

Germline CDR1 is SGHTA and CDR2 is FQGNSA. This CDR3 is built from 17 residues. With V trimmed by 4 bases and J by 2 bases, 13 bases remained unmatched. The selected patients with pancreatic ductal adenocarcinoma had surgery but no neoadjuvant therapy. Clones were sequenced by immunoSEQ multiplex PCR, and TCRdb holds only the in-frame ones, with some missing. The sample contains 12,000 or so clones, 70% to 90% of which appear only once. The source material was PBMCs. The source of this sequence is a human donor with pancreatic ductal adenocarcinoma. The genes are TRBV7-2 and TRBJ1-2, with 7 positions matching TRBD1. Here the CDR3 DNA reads TGTGCCAGCAGCTCCCCCCTAGGTACGGGACAGAACTATGGCTACACCTTC. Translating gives CASSSPLGTGQNYGYTF.